Below, 11 T cell receptor beta chains from the same sample are listed, as sequenced in a study of T cell responses to AZD1222 COVID-19 vaccine (dated by TCRdb to 2020 to 2023). The sample's time point, from its label and the paper: baseline before first vaccination. Receptor libraries were prepared by the immunoSEQ multiplex PCR assay. Imported from immuneACCESS, the table was reduced by TCRdb to in-frame sequences with V and J called. These copies leave out some clones; in studies compared against another copy, an unresolved V gene accounts for under half, and the cause of the remainder is not known. This sample gives around 72,000 clones in total; 80% to 90% of them show up just once. The ten top clones hold more than 5% of the sample. The material sequenced was peripheral blood, taken on day 0 of AZD1222 vaccination. The source is an adult in good health.

This chain joins TRBV2 and TRBJ1-3; no clear D. Germline V lookup: CDR1 SNHLY, CDR2 FYNNEI. CDR3 length equals 14 residues. The V end lost 10 bases, the J end lost 1 base, and 14 bases lay between the germline ends. The CDR3 DNA reads as TGTGCCATTCTAGACCCGAGGTCTGGAAACACCATATATTTT. Protein sequence: CAILDPRSGNTIYF.

This clone appeared once. The chain recombines TRBV15 with TRBJ2-7; 11 bases agree with TRBD2. The germline V gene encodes CDR1 LNHNV and CDR2 YYDKDF (reference sequence). With V trimmed by 4 bases and J by 7 bases, 6 bases remained unmatched. The CDR3 runs to 14 residues. This CDR3 is CATSTTSGAREQYF. The CDR3 DNA sequence: TGTGCCACCAGCACGACTAGCGGGGCCAGGGAGCAGTACTTC.

This clone has only a few counts. The chain is built from TRBV9 and TRBJ1-2; TRBD1 might be the D (6 bases). CDR1 is SGDLS, CDR2 YYNGEE, per germline. The CDR3 length is 14 residues. Trimming left V 4 bases short and J 4 bases short, with 14 bases between. For the CDR3, the DNA is TGTGCCAGCAGCCTAACCGGGACAACCTATGGCTACACCTTC. This gives the protein CASSLTGTTYGYTF.

This chain connects TRBV18 to TRBJ1-1, with TRBD1 matching over 7 bases. The germline gives CDR1 KGHSH, CDR2 LQKENI. The CDR3 has 14 residues. J gave up 2 bases and V 4 bases, and 4 bases lay outside the gene matches. The CDR3 is CASSRDSSNTEAFF. DNA for the CDR3: TGTGCCAGCTCACGGGACAGCTCAAACACTGAAGCTTTCTTT.

The chain couples TRBV19 to TRBJ1-2; weak D call: TRBD1 (6 bases). V lost 7 bases and J 4 bases, leaving 13 bases between the germline ends. The CDR3 is made up of 13 amino acids. Germline CDR1 LNHDA, CDR2 SQIVND (reference sequence). CDR3 region: CASNWGRTYGYTF. Here the CDR3 DNA reads TGTGCCAGTAACTGGGGGCGGACCTATGGCTACACCTTC.

The count of this clone is one. V usage is TRBV2 and J usage is TRBJ2-5; perhaps TRBD1 as D (7 bases). The CDR3 consists of 16 residues. V lost 1 base and J 3 bases, leaving 15 bases between the germline ends. CDR1 and CDR2 (germline): SNHLY, FYNNEI. In DNA, the CDR3 is TGTGCCAGCAGTGAAGGGAGGGGGCATTCGAAAGAGACCCAGTACTTC. Its translation is CASSEGRGHSKETQYF.

The rearrangement links TRBV7-6 to TRBJ2-5, with 7 bases lining up with TRBD2. Germline V gene lookup returns CDR1 SGHVS and CDR2 FNYEAQ. The CDR3 runs 14 residues. J gave up 3 bases and V 5 bases, and 6 bases lay outside the gene matches. The CDR3 spells CASSVSGPKETQYF. CDR3 DNA: TGTGCCAGCAGCGTTAGCGGGCCGAAAGAGACCCAGTACTTC.

The J gene is TRBJ1-6, the V gene TRBV19; D unresolved. The CDR3 runs to 12 residues. Germline CDR1 LNHDA, CDR2 SQIVND (reference sequence). V was cut by 6 bases and J by 7 bases, with 7 bases left in between. The CDR3 is CASRDGNSPLHF. The CDR3 nucleotides read TGTGCCAGTAGGGACGGAAATTCACCCCTCCACTTT.

The gene calls are TRBV5-4 and TRBJ1-1; 8 nucleotides agree with TRBD1. Looked up from germline, CDR1 is SGHNT and CDR2 is YYREEE (reference sequence). The CDR3 covers 15 residues. V trimming: 4 bases; J trimming: 3 bases; junction bases outside the gene matches: 8. CDR3 amino acids: CASSPPGQVYTEAFF. CDR3 DNA: TGTGCCAGCAGCCCACCGGGACAGGTTTACACTGAAGCTTTCTTT.

The rearrangement uses TRBV3-1 (or the pseudogene TRBV3-2) and TRBJ1-1; possible D gene TRBD1, 6 bases. Trimming removed 4 bases at V and 2 bases at J, with 14 bases between. Germline CDR1 is LGHDT and CDR2 is YNNKEL (reference sequence). CDR3 size: 15 residues. CDR3 coding DNA: TGTGCCAGCAGCCCGGGGGCAGGGACAAACACTGAAGCTTTCTTT. The encoded protein is CASSPGAGTNTEAFF.

The chain is built from TRBV9 and TRBJ1-1, with unresolved D. CDR1 and CDR2 from the germline V gene are SGDLS and YYNGEE. V was clipped by 0 bases and J by 5 bases, with 14 bases between them. This CDR3 contains 15 residues. The CDR3 loop reads CASSVVPNTATEAFF. Here the CDR3 DNA reads TGTGCCAGCAGCGTAGTCCCCAACACCGCAACTGAAGCTTTCTTT.